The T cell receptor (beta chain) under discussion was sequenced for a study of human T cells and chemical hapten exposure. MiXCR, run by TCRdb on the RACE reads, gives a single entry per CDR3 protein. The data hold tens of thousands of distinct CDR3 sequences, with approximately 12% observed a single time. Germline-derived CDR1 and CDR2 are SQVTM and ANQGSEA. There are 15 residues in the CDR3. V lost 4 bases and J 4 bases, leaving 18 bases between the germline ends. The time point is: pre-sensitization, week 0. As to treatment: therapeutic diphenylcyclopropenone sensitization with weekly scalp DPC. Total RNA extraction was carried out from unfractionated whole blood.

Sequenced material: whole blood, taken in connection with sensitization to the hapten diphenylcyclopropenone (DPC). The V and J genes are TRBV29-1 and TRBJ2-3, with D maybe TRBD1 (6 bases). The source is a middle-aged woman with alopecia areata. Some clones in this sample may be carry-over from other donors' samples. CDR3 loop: CSVGTGSTDADTQYF. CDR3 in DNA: TGCAGCGTTGGTACAGGGTCCACAGACGCAGATACGCAGTATTTT.